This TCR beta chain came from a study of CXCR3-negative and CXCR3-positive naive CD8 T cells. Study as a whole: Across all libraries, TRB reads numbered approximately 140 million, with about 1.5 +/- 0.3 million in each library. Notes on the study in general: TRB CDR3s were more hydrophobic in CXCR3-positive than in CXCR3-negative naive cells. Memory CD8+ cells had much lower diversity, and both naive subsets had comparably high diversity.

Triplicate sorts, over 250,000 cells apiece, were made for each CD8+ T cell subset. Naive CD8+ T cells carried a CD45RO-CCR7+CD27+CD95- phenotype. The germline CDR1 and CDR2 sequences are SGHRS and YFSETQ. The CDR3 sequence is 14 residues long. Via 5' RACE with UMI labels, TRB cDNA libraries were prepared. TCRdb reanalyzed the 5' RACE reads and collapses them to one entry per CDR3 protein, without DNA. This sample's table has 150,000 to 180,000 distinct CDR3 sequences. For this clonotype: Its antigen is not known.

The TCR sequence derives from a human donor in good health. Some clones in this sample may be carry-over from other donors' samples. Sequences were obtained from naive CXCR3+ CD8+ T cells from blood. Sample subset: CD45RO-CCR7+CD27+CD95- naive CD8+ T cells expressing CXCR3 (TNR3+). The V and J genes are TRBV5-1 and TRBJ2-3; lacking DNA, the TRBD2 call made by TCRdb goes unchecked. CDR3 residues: CASSEARGTDTQYF.